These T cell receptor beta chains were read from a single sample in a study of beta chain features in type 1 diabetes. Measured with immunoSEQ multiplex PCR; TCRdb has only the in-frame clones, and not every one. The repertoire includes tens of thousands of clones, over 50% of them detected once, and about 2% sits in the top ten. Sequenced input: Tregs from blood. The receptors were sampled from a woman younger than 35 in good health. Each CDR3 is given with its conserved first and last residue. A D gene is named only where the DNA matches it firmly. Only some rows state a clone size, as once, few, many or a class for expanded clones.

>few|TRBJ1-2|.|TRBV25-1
TGTGCCAGCAGTGCGGGATCCGGGTCTCTCAGCTATGGCTACACCTTC
CASSAGSGSLSYGYTF
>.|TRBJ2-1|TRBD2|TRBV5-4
TGTGCCAGCATGCCCGGGGGGGGGAGCTGGCATGAGCAGTTCTTC
CASMPGGGSWHEQFF
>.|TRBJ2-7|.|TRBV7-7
TGTGCTAGCAGCTTAGACAGAATGGACGAGCAGTACTTC
CASSLDRMDEQYF
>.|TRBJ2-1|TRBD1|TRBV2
TGTGCCAGCAGCGAACGGGACAGAACCTACAATGAGCAGTTCTTC
CASSERDRTYNEQFF
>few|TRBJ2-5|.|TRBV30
TGTGCCTGGAGACCCGCGGGGCCCGCAGAGACCCAGTACTTC
CAWRPAGPAETQYF
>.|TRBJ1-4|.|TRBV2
TGTGCCAGCAGTTACAGGGCTCGCGAAAAACTGTTTTTT
CASSYRAREKLFF
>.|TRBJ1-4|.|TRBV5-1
TGCGCCAGCAGCTTGGCGGGGGGCACTAATGAAAAACTGTTTTTT
CASSLAGGTNEKLFF
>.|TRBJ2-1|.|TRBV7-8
TGTGCCAGCAGCTTAGCCGGGAGATACAATGAGCAGTTCTTC
CASSLAGRYNEQFF
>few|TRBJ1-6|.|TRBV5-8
TGTGCCAGCAGCCCTACAGGGTTCTATAATTCACCCCTCCACTTT
CASSPTGFYNSPLHF
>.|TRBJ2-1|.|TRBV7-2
TGTGCCAGCAGCCATGACAGGAGCTCCTACAATGAGCAGTTCTTC
CASSHDRSSYNEQFF
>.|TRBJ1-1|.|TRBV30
TGTGCCTGGAGAGATTTAGGGGTGACCACTGAAGCTTTCTTT
CAWRDLGVTTEAFF
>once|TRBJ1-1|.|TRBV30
TGTGCCTGGGGTAGGAAGGGGCTCACGCAGACTGAAGCTTTCTTT
CAWGRKGLTQTEAFF
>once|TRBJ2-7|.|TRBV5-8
TGTGCCAGCAGCTTCCGGGTGGGCTACGAGCAGTACTTC
CASSFRVGYEQYF
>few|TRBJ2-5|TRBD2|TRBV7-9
TGTGCCAGCATGGGCGGGAGGGCCCGGGAGACCCAGTACTTC
CASMGGRARETQYF
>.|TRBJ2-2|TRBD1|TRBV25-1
TGTGCCAGCAGTCGGACGGGACAGGTTTTTACCGGGGAGCTGTTTTTT
CASSRTGQVFTGELFF
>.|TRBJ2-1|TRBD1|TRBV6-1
TGTGCCAGCAGTGACGGGACAGGTATACTCAATGAGCAGTTCTTC
CASSDGTGILNEQFF
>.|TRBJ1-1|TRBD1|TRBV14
TGTGCCAGCAGCCGACAGGGGAACACTGAAGCTTTCTTT
CASSRQGNTEAFF
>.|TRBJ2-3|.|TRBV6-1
TGTGCCAGCTTCATGGAGGGCCATACGAATACGCAGTATTTT
CASFMEGHTNTQYF
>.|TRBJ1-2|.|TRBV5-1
TGCGCCAGCAGCTTGGCCAACGGGGTTCTGGATGGCTACACCTTC
CASSLANGVLDGYTF
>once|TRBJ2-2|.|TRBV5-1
TGCGCCAGCAGCCCGAGGTTCGCGAACACCGGGGAGCTGTTTTTT
CASSPRFANTGELFF
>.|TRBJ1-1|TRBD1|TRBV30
TGTGCCTGGGGACAGGTCTATAAAGCTTTCTTT
CAWGQVYKAFF
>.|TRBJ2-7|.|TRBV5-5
TGTGCCAGCAGCTGGAAAACGGACTACGAGCAGTACTTC
CASSWKTDYEQYF
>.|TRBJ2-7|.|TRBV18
TGTGCCAGCTCACCATTGTCTGTTTCCGAGCAGTACTTC
CASSPLSVSEQYF
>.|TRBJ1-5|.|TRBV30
TGTGCCTGGGGACCGGGACTGAGAAATCAGCCCCAGCATTTT
CAWGPGLRNQPQHF
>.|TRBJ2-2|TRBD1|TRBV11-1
TGTGCCAGCAGCTTACGCCGGACAGGGGAGGGCACCGGGGAGCTGTTTTTT
CASSLRRTGEGTGELFF
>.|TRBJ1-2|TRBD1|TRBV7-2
TGTGCCAGCAGCTGGGGACAGCAACTGGGCTATGGCTACACCTTC
CASSWGQQLGYGYTF
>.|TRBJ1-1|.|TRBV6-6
TGTGCCAGCAGTTACTATCTAGACACTGAAGCTTTCTTT
CASSYYLDTEAFF
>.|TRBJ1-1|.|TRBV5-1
TGCGCCAGCAGCTTGAGGGGGGGAATCGGACACGAAGCTTTCTTT
CASSLRGGIGHEAFF
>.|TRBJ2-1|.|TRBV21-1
TGTGCCGGCAACACTAGCGGGAGGTACAATGAGCAGTTCTTC
CAGNTSGRYNEQFF
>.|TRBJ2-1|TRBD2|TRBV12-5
TGTGCTAGTGGTCCCAATGGGGGGGGCTCCTACAATGAGCAGTTCTTC
CASGPNGGGSYNEQFF